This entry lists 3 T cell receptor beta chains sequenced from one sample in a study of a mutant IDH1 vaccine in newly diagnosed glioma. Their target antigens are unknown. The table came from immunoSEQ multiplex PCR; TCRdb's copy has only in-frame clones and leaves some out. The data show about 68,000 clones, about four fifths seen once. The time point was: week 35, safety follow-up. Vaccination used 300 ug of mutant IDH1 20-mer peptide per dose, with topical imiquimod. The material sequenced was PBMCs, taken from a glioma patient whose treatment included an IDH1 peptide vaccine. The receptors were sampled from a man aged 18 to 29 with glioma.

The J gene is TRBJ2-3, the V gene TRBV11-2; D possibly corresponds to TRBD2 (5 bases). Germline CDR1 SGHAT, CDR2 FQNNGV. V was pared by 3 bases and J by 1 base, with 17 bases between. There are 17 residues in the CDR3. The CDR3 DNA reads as TGTGCCAGCAGCTTCGGACTCTACCAGCGCGGCACAGATACGCAGTATTTT. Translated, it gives CASSFGLYQRGTDTQYF.

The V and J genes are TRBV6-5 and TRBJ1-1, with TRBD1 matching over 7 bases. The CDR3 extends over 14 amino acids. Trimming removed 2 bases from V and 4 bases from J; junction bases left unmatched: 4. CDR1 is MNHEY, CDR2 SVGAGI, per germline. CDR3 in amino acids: CASSYRKGATEAFF. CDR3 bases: TGTGCCAGCAGTTACCGAAAGGGGGCCACTGAAGCTTTCTTT.

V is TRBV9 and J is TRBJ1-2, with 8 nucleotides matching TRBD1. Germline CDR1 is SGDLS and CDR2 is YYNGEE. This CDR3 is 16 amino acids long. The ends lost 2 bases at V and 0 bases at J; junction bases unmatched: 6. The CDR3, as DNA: TGTGCCAGCAGCGTGACAGGGGATGGAGCTAACTATGGCTACACCTTC. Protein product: CASSVTGDGANYGYTF.